This T cell receptor beta chain was identified during a study of TIL therapy for anti-PD-1-resistant metastatic lung cancer. Germline-derived CDR1 and CDR2 are SQVTM and ANQGSEA. This CDR3 region has 13 residues. Trimming shortened V by 8 bases and J by 1 base, and 14 bases separated the two germline ends. The sample holds a few counts of this clone. This was the immunoSEQ v3 assay. Assay: immunoSEQ multiplex PCR; the TCRdb copy retains only in-frame clones and omits some. The sample carries some 26,000 clones, approximately 63% recorded once. Time point given: pre-treatment sample, taken before nivolumab and TIL therapy. The tumor samples were excised metastases, mostly pleural nodules or supraclavicular lymph nodes.

The sequence was obtained from a woman aged 30 to 85 with non-small cell lung cancer. V is TRBV29-1 and J is TRBJ1-1; no clear D. The specimen comprised tumor tissue, sampled at baseline. The CDR3 DNA follows: TGCAGCATCCAAGCGATTGGGAACACTGAAGCTTTCTTT. This codes for CSIQAIGNTEAFF.